The 31 T cell receptor beta chains below were found in one sample sequenced in a study of T cell repertoires in cytomegalovirus infection. Via MiXCR, TCRdb re-called the reads, giving one row per CDR3 protein. Of about 740,000 distinct CDR3 sequences in the sample, about 33% are singletons; the top ten hold 15% to 20%. The antigens for these receptors are not known. Sequencing used cultured PBMCs, obtained from culture after CMV antigen stimulation. These TCRs come from a human donor in good health (CMV status not recorded). Some clones in this sample may be carry-over from other donors' samples.

The V call is TRBV7-9, the J call TRBJ2-1, with TRBD2 matching 7 bases. The length of the CDR3 is 15 residues. Germline V lookup: CDR1 SEHNR, CDR2 FQNEAQ (reference sequence). With V trimmed by 5 bases and J by 2 bases, 6 bases remained unmatched. CDR3 DNA sequence: TGTGCCAGCAGCCCCCCGGGGGGTGCCTACAATGAGCAGTTCTTC. Protein: CASSPPGGAYNEQFF.

CDR3 sequence (DNA): TGTGCCACCTCGAGCTCAGAGACCTACTATGGCTACACCTTC. This gives the protein CATSSSETYYGYTF. The gene calls are TRBV18 and TRBJ1-2; D remains unclear. Germline V gene sequence: CDR1 KGHSH, CDR2 LQKENI. Trimming took off 10 bases at V and 3 bases at J, with 18 bases between the two ends. The CDR3 is 14 amino acids. The full variable domain, completed using reference TRBV18 and TRBJ1-2, is NAGVMQNPRHLVRRRGQEARLRCSPMKGHSHVYWYRQLPEEGLKFMVYLQKENIIDESGMPKERFSAEFPKEGPSILRIQQVVRGDSAAYFCATSSSETYYGYTFGSGTRLTVV.

The sample holds a few counts of this clonotype. The V and J genes are TRBV12-3 or TRBV12-4 and TRBJ1-6, with TRBD1 identical over 8 bases. This CDR3 has 13 amino acids. Trimming removed 7 bases from V and 10 bases from J; junction bases left unmatched: 6. This CDR3 is CASTRQGKSPLHF. The CDR3 DNA is TGTGCCAGCACCCGACAGGGGAAGTCACCCCTCCACTTT.

This clonotype was detected only a few times. V is TRBV19 and J is TRBJ1-5; D unresolved. V lost 4 bases to trimming and J lost 2 bases, with 18 bases between them. Germline values: CDR1 LNHDA, CDR2 SQIVND (reference sequence). This CDR3 comprises 17 residues. CDR3: CASSTTWGRLGNQPQHF. CDR3 bases: TGTGCCAGTAGTACAACGTGGGGTAGGCTAGGCAATCAGCCCCAGCATTTT.

The DNA for the CDR3 is TGTGCCAGCAGCCAAGTGGTGACTTTCCTTTACCGCTACGAGCAGTACTTC. Translation: CASSQVVTFLYRYEQYF. The V and J genes are TRBV4-2 and TRBJ2-7; D uncertain. Germline V CDR1 and CDR2: LGHNA, YNFKEQ. The CDR3 sequence is 17 residues long. V lost 1 base and J 3 bases, leaving 19 bases between the germline ends.

The chain recombines TRBV7-9 with TRBJ1-6; no reliable D call. The CDR3 is made up of 17 amino acids. With 5 bases removed from V and 7 bases from J, the gap between germline ends came to 21 bases. CDR1 is SEHNR, CDR2 FQNEAQ, per germline (reference sequence). CDR3 protein: CASSRERVTVENSPLHF. DNA for the CDR3: TGTGCCAGCAGCCGTGAGAGGGTTACGGTGGAAAATTCACCCCTCCACTTT.

This clonotype was observed a handful of times. This chain connects TRBV19 to TRBJ2-7; D not resolved. The V end lost 8 bases, the J end lost 0 bases, and 14 bases lay between the germline ends. The CDR3 is 14 amino acids. Germline V gene sequence: CDR1 LNHDA, CDR2 SQIVND (reference sequence). The CDR3 region is CASRLQASSYEQYF. The CDR3 region has the DNA TGTGCCAGTCGATTGCAGGCCAGCTCCTACGAGCAGTACTTC.

The chain uses TRBV4-2 and TRBJ1-2; possibly TRBD1 for D (5 bases). Trimming removed 1 base at V and 8 bases at J, with 14 bases between. This CDR3 spans 14 amino acids. CDR1 and CDR2 from the germline V gene are LGHNA and YNFKEQ. The CDR3 DNA reads TGTGCCAGCAGCCAAGCGGGGACCGTTGAGGGCTACACCTTC. This sequence encodes CASSQAGTVEGYTF.

The gene calls are TRBV18 and TRBJ2-5, with TRBD1 matching over 10 bases. Germline V gives CDR1 KGHSH, CDR2 LQKENI. The CDR3 runs to 15 residues. Trimming removed 3 bases from V and 4 bases from J; junction bases left unmatched: 5. This CDR3 is CASSPGTGDGETQYF. The CDR3 coding sequence is TGTGCCAGCTCACCCGGGACAGGGGATGGAGAGACCCAGTACTTC. The variable domain in full, with the rest retrieved from reference TRBV18 and TRBJ2-5, is NAGVMQNPRHLVRRRGQEARLRCSPMKGHSHVYWYRQLPEEGLKFMVYLQKENIIDESGMPKERFSAEFPKEGPSILRIQQVVRGDSAAYFCASSPGTGDGETQYFGPGTRLLVL.

In DNA form, the CDR3 reads TGTGCCAGCAGTTTCGGCAGGGACTACGAGCAGTACTTC. This gives the protein CASSFGRDYEQYF. The chain joins TRBV12-3 or TRBV12-4 to TRBJ2-7, with a tentative D call TRBD1 (5 bases). The CDR3 length is 13 residues. Trimming shortened V by 3 bases and J by 3 bases, and 9 bases separated the two germline ends.

The table lists this clonotype with a few counts. The chain combines TRBV6-5 with TRBJ2-2; no clear D. Germline-derived CDR1 and CDR2 are MNHEY and SVGAGI. The CDR3 runs to 14 residues. Trimming removed 2 bases from V and 1 base from J, with 5 bases in between. The CDR3 coding sequence is TGTGCCAGCAGTTACGCACTGAACACCGGGGAGCTGTTTTTT. Amino acid sequence: CASSYALNTGELFF.

This chain joins TRBV11-2 and TRBJ2-5, with TRBD2 matching over 8 bases. Per the germline V gene, CDR1 is SGHAT and CDR2 is FQNNGV. The V segment lost 7 bases and the J segment 4 bases; nucleotides outside the gene matches: 14. This CDR3 is 16 amino acids long. In DNA form, the CDR3 reads TGTGCCAGCACCCGGGGGGGGGGCGCGGGAAGAGAGACCCAGTACTTC. Amino acids: CASTRGGGAGRETQYF.

The chain recombines TRBV15 with TRBJ2-1, with D perhaps matching TRBD2 (5 bases). CDR1 LNHNV and CDR2 YYDKDF come from the germline V gene (reference sequence). This CDR3 comprises 13 residues. V gave up 0 bases and J gave up 8 bases, with 8 bases separating them. The CDR3 reads CATSRDPDYEQFF. In DNA, the CDR3 is TGTGCCACCAGCAGAGACCCGGACTATGAGCAGTTCTTC.

This clonotype was observed a handful of times. The chain links TRBV7-7 to TRBJ2-3, with a possible D match to TRBD1 (6 bases). Trimming left V 5 bases short and J 4 bases short, with 16 bases between. The CDR3 length is 15 residues. In germline, CDR1 is SSHAT, CDR2 FNYEAQ (reference sequence). CDR3 DNA: TGTGCCAGCAGCCCGACAACAGGGTGGTCAGATACGCAGTATTTT. The encoded protein is CASSPTTGWSDTQYF.

This clonotype has just one count. Mismatch with germline at one junction end may stem from a read error. The rearrangement links TRBV12-3 or TRBV12-4 to TRBJ1-6; 11 bases align to TRBD1. There are 16 residues in the CDR3. In DNA form, the CDR3 reads TGTGCCAGCAGTCCGGGACAGGGGGGACCCAATTCACCCCTCCTCTTT. Its protein product is CASSPGQGGPNSPLLF.

In its sample, this clonotype was seen a few times. V is TRBV6-2 or TRBV6-3 and J is TRBJ2-7; D may be TRBD2 (5 bases). The CDR3 has 14 residues. V was pared by 4 bases and J by 5 bases, with 15 bases between. Germline loops: CDR1 MNHEY, CDR2 SVGEGT. DNA for the CDR3: TGTGCCAGCAGTTCCCTCGGGGATGGAGACGAGCAGTACTTC. Translating it yields CASSSLGDGDEQYF.

This clonotype has only a few counts. V usage is TRBV20-1 and J usage is TRBJ1-2; 8 bases line up with TRBD1. Unmatched junction bases numbered 8, after V lost 2 bases and J lost 6 bases. The CDR3 has 14 residues. The germline CDR1 and CDR2 sequences are DFQATT and SNEGSKA (reference sequence). CDR3 region: CSARTPGTGHGYTF. DNA of the CDR3: TGCAGTGCTAGAACTCCCGGGACAGGTCATGGCTACACCTTC.

This clonotype was recorded a few times. The chain is built from TRBV2 and TRBJ1-1; D not certain. Germline V gene sequence: CDR1 SNHLY, CDR2 FYNNEI. The CDR3 loop spans 15 amino acids. V shed 6 bases and J shed 8 bases, with 22 bases lying between them. The DNA of the CDR3 is TGTGCCAGCAGCGGGGTCGGTGCGACCCTGGAAGAAGCTTTCTTT. This codes for CASSGVGATLEEAFF.

CDR3 in amino acids: CASSQQDSRPLHF. CDR3 DNA sequence: TGTGCCAGCAGCCAACAGGACTCAAGGCCCCTCCACTTT. The V and J genes are TRBV3-1 and TRBJ1-6; D ambiguous. Trimming took off 2 bases at V and 13 bases at J, with 12 bases between the two ends. CDR3 length: 13 amino acids. Germline CDR1 LGHDT, CDR2 YNNKEL (reference sequence).

V gene TRBV7-9 combines with J gene TRBJ1-2; D is possibly TRBD1 (6 bases). The CDR3 is made up of 16 amino acids. Between the trimmed V and J ends, which lost 1 base and 8 bases, there was a span of 20 bases. Per the germline V gene, CDR1 is SEHNR and CDR2 is FQNEAQ (reference sequence). In nucleotides, the CDR3 is TGTGCCAGCAGCTTAGTGACGAGGATCAGGGGAGACGGCTACACCTTC. Translation gives CASSLVTRIRGDGYTF.

This clonotype was seen at least ten times. The J gene is TRBJ2-1, the V gene TRBV7-2, with D maybe TRBD2 (6 bases). The V end lost 5 bases, the J end lost 2 bases, and 13 bases lay between the germline ends. Germline V gene sequence: CDR1 SGHTA, CDR2 FQGNSA. This CDR3 has 15 residues. The CDR3, as DNA: TGTGCCAGCAGCACGCGGAGGGAGGCCTACAATGAGCAGTTCTTC. It translates to CASSTRREAYNEQFF.

The chain carries TRBV7-9 and TRBJ2-3; either TRBD1 or TRBD2 may fit D (5 bases each). Germline V gives CDR1 SEHNR, CDR2 FQNEAQ (reference sequence). The CDR3 runs 14 residues. V lost 5 bases, J lost 6 bases, and 15 bases lay in between. CDR3 in amino acids: CASSLGTFADTQYF. CDR3 sequence (DNA): TGTGCCAGCAGCCTCGGGACGTTTGCGGATACGCAGTATTTT.

The rearrangement links TRBV7-6 to TRBJ2-3; 12 positions match TRBD2. J gave up 1 base and V 5 bases, and 4 bases lay outside the gene matches. This CDR3 contains 16 residues. Germline loops: CDR1 SGHVS, CDR2 FNYEAQ. As DNA, the CDR3 is TGTGCCAGCAGCCCCTGGACTAGCGGGGGCACAGATACGCAGTATTTT. Protein: CASSPWTSGGTDTQYF.

This clonotype was picked up a small number of times. The chain couples TRBV20-1 to TRBJ1-5; no reliable D call. In germline, CDR1 is DFQATT, CDR2 SNEGSKA (reference sequence). Trimming removed 5 bases at V and 5 bases at J, with 16 bases between. This CDR3 is 14 amino acids long. CDR3 nucleotides: TGCAGTGCTGACCGTGCGTCTGACGATCAGCCCCAGCATTTT. This encodes CSADRASDDQPQHF.

The genes are TRBV7-6 and TRBJ1-2; D might be TRBD1 (6 bases). CDR1 and CDR2 (germline): SGHVS, FNYEAQ. V dropped 5 bases and J dropped 7 bases, with 14 bases sitting between them. This CDR3 is 13 amino acids long. The CDR3 loop reads CASSPTGILGYTF. The CDR3 nucleotides are TGTGCCAGCAGCCCAACAGGGATCCTTGGCTACACCTTC.

The table lists this clonotype with many counts. V usage is TRBV10-3 and J usage is TRBJ2-5, with 13 bases lining up with TRBD2. Germline trimming cut 10 bases from V and 5 bases from J; bases unmatched to any gene: 7. In germline, CDR1 is ENHRY, CDR2 SYGVKD. CDR3 length equals 14 residues. The CDR3 nucleotides are TGTGCCACTGGGACTAGCGGGAAGCGGGAGACCCAGTACTTC. The encoded protein is CATGTSGKRETQYF.

The rearrangement joins TRBV18 to TRBJ1-1; D not certain. The length of the CDR3 is 15 residues. Trimming took 6 bases from V and 1 from J, leaving 15 bases between them. The germline CDR1 and CDR2 sequences are KGHSH and LQKENI. The CDR3 sequence: CASSVRWAKNTEAFF. In DNA form, the CDR3 reads TGTGCCAGCTCCGTCCGCTGGGCTAAGAACACTGAAGCTTTCTTT.

CDR3 DNA: TGTGCCAGCACCAACTCAGGAACTAGCAAATACTTC. It specifies CASTNSGTSKYF. The V and J genes are TRBV6-2 or TRBV6-3 and TRBJ2-7; a weak D match, TRBD2 (6 bases). The length of the CDR3 is 12 residues. Trimming took 7 bases from V and 13 from J, leaving 20 bases between them. Germline CDR1 is MNHEY and CDR2 is SVGEGT.

V gene TRBV20-1 combines with J gene TRBJ2-5; D perhaps matches TRBD2 (6 bases). V was cut by 1 base and J by 5 bases, with 14 bases left in between. Germline CDR1 is DFQATT and CDR2 is SNEGSKA (reference sequence). The CDR3 consists of 14 residues. The CDR3 coding sequence is TGCAGTGCTAGAGTACCGGGGGTTAGGGAGACCCAGTACTTC. This sequence encodes CSARVPGVRETQYF.

CDR3 loop: CASSGQGGYTQYF. The CDR3 DNA reads TGTGCCAGCAGCGGACAGGGAGGATATACGCAGTATTTT. The chain employs TRBV11-3 and TRBJ2-3; TRBD1 matches 8 bases. Germline V lookup: CDR1 SGHNT, CDR2 YENEEA. V lost 5 bases, J lost 7 bases, and 5 bases stayed unmatched. The length of the CDR3 is 13 residues.

The V and J genes are TRBV6-1 and TRBJ2-5, with D hard to call. CDR3 size: 15 residues. Germline CDR1 and CDR2: MNHNS and SASEGT. Trimming cost V 2 bases and J 3 bases, with 13 bases left between them. The CDR3 DNA sequence: TGTGCCAGCAGTGAACTCCGGACGCCCGAAGAGACCCAGTACTTC. Encoded protein: CASSELRTPEETQYF.